The 19 T cell receptor beta chains presented below share a single source sample, sequenced in a study of T cells in Graves' hyperthyroidism and ophthalmopathy. Authors of the study amplified TCR beta CDR3 regions from RNA transcripts. The TCR CDR3 was amplified in a first-round RT-PCR using the HTBI primer set. From the multiplex PCR reads, TCRdb called clonotypes with MiXCR, one entry per CDR3 protein. Of about 210,000 distinct CDR3 sequences listed, about 18% are singletons. Sequenced input: blood. These receptors were taken from a man between 35 and 55 years old with Graves' hyperthyroidism.

This clonotype has at least ten counts. This chain's CDR3 is CASSLHLGNSPLHF. The CDR3 nucleotides read TGTGCCAGCAGCTTACATTTAGGGAATTCACCCCTCCACTTT. This rearrangement joins TRBV7-2 to TRBJ1-6; D not resolved. Germline V gene data show CDR1 as SGHTA and CDR2 as FQGNSA. With 2 bases removed from V and 7 bases from J, the gap between germline ends came to 9 bases. The CDR3 length is 14 residues.

As regards this clonotype: A much more abundant neighbour one base away suggests this may be a read error. The genes are TRBV10-3 and TRBJ2-3, with D perhaps TRBD1 (6 bases). The CDR3 spans 15 residues. With 8 bases removed from V and 4 bases from J, the gap between germline ends came to 19 bases. Germline CDR1 is ENHRY and CDR2 is SYGVKD. The CDR3 DNA sequence: TGTGCCATCGCCCCAGCAGGGGTCGAGGCAGATACGCAGTATTTT. As protein: CAIAPAGVEADTQYF.

This clonotype was seen only a few times. V is TRBV4-3 and J is TRBJ2-7; 12 bases agree with TRBD2. The V gene end was trimmed by 0 bases and the J gene end by 0 bases; junction bases not matched to a gene: 9. The CDR3 consists of 19 residues. CDR1 LGHNA and CDR2 YSLEER come from the germline V gene. The CDR3 loop reads CASSQEGLPGLAGSYEQYF. CDR3 DNA sequence: TGCGCCAGCAGCCAAGAGGGATTACCGGGACTAGCGGGCTCCTACGAGCAGTACTTC.

This clonotype appeared many times. The chain couples TRBV20-1 to TRBJ2-3; 11 nucleotides match TRBD1. Germline values: CDR1 DFQATT, CDR2 SNEGSKA (reference sequence). The trim removed 3 bases at V and 5 bases at J, leaving 4 bases unmatched. The CDR3 runs 14 residues. In DNA, the CDR3 is TGCAGTGCTAGTGAGGGGACAGGGGGAGATACGCAGTATTTT. Translated, it gives CSASEGTGGDTQYF.

V gene TRBV20-1 combines with J gene TRBJ1-5; a weak D match, TRBD1 (5 bases). The germline gives CDR1 DFQATT, CDR2 SNEGSKA (reference sequence). The CDR3 totals 16 residues. The V end lost 1 base, the J end lost 5 bases, and 18 bases lay between the germline ends. The CDR3 sequence: CSARAGGVDKDQPQHF. In DNA, the CDR3 is TGCAGTGCTAGAGCGGGGGGGGTCGACAAGGATCAGCCCCAGCATTTT.

The chain carries TRBV14 and TRBJ1-5; no firm D call. CDR3 length: 13 residues. Germline V CDR1 and CDR2: SGHDN, FVKESK. Deletions cut 0 bases from V and 6 bases from J, with 6 bases between. CDR3 bases: TGTGCCAGCAGCCAAGATTCGACTCAGCCCCAGCATTTT. Translating gives CASSQDSTQPQHF.

This clonotype was detected ten times or more. V and J are TRBV7-9 and TRBJ2-1; 9 bases map to TRBD2. Germline assignment: CDR1 SEHNR and CDR2 FQNEAQ (reference sequence). After removal of 6 bases from V and 9 bases from J, the junction contained 12 bases not matched to a gene. The CDR3 is 15 residues long. CDR3 region: CASRTGTSTGSEQFF. The CDR3 DNA sequence: TGTGCCAGCAGGACCGGGACTAGCACAGGCAGTGAGCAGTTCTTC.

This clonotype was observed at least ten times. This sequence joins TRBV28 and TRBJ1-2, with D tentatively TRBD1 (5 bases). This CDR3 has 14 amino acids. Trimming pared 3 bases from V and 5 bases from J, leaving 13 bases between. CDR1 and CDR2 from the germline V gene are MDHEN and SYDVKM. The CDR3 sequence is CASSLGGQGYGYTF. The CDR3 DNA follows: TGTGCCAGCAGTTTGGGAGGGCAGGGTTATGGCTACACCTTC.

This clonotype was counted ten times or more. The chain carries TRBV3-1 and TRBJ1-2; possible D gene TRBD1, 6 bases. The CDR3 loop spans 15 amino acids. Germline CDR1 is LGHDT and CDR2 is YNNKEL (reference sequence). The V gene lost 0 bases and the J gene lost 4 bases, with 12 bases spanning the gap. The CDR3 spells CASSQDARTVYGYTF. The CDR3 region has the DNA TGTGCCAGCAGCCAAGATGCAAGGACAGTCTATGGCTACACCTTC.

The table lists this clonotype with a few counts. CDR3 in amino acids: CSARDQELAVETQYF. In nucleotides, the CDR3 is TGCAGTGCTAGAGATCAAGAACTAGCGGTAGAGACCCAGTACTTC. This chain joins TRBV20-1 and TRBJ2-5, with 8 bases lining up with TRBD2. V gave up 0 bases and J gave up 4 bases; unmatched junction bases: 7. The germline V gene encodes CDR1 DFQATT and CDR2 SNEGSKA (reference sequence). The CDR3 totals 15 residues.

The chain couples TRBV5-1 to TRBJ2-7; 8 nucleotides match TRBD2. Germline trimming cut 4 bases from V and 4 bases from J; bases unmatched to any gene: 7. There are 14 residues in the CDR3. Per the germline V gene, CDR1 is SGHRS and CDR2 is YFSETQ. The CDR3 DNA reads as TGCGCCAGCAGCAATGACGGGGGGGGGTACGAGCAGTACTTC. Protein product: CASSNDGGGYEQYF. The whole variable domain, remainder taken from reference TRBV5-1 and TRBJ2-7, is KAGVTQTPRYLIKTRGQQVTLSCSPISGHRSVSWYQQTPGQGLQFLFEYFSETQRNKGNFPGRFSGRQFSNSRSEMNVSTLELGDSALYLCASSNDGGGYEQYFGPGTRLTVT.

This clonotype showed up many times. The chain is built from TRBV5-1 and TRBJ2-7; 10 bases match TRBD1. The germline gives CDR1 SGHRS, CDR2 YFSETQ. The CDR3 consists of 15 residues. The V segment lost 4 bases and the J segment 2 bases; nucleotides outside the gene matches: 6. CDR3 in DNA: TGCGCCAGCAGCCCCCGGGACAGGGGCACCTACGAGCAGTACTTC. Translating it yields CASSPRDRGTYEQYF.

Remarks on this clonotype: Germline and junction disagree at one end, which may indicate a read error. The chain joins TRBV7-7 to TRBJ2-3; 12 nucleotides line up with TRBD2. CDR1 and CDR2 from the germline V gene are SSHAT and FNYEAQ (reference sequence). There are 15 residues in the CDR3. The CDR3, as DNA: TGTGCTAGCAGTCAGCTAGCGGGGGGGCAAGATACGCAGTATTTT. Residues: CASSQLAGGQDTQYF.

The CDR3 bases are TGTGCCAGCAGTACAGGGGGCCGTGAAAAACTGTTTTTT. Translation gives CASSTGGREKLFF. This chain links TRBV28 with TRBJ1-4; 9 nucleotides agree with TRBD1. Trimming took 5 bases from V and 7 from J; bases not matched to a gene: 2. Per germline, CDR1 MDHEN and CDR2 SYDVKM. The CDR3 has 13 amino acids.

The V call is TRBV2, the J call TRBJ2-1; 9 positions agree with TRBD2. The CDR3 has 13 amino acids. Unmatched junction bases numbered 4, after V lost 9 bases and J lost 4 bases. Germline loops: CDR1 SNHLY, CDR2 FYNNEI. CDR3 DNA: TGTGCCAGGAGCGGGGGGAATTACAATGAGCAGTTCTTC. Translation: CARSGGNYNEQFF.

The rearrangement links TRBV28 to TRBJ1-3; D uncertain. Germline CDR1 MDHEN, CDR2 SYDVKM. Trimming took off 5 bases at V and 4 bases at J, with 9 bases between the two ends. This CDR3 is 13 amino acids long. The CDR3 region has the DNA TGTGCCAGCAGTCCTTATAGGGGAAACACCATATATTTT. Protein product: CASSPYRGNTIYF.

DNA of the CDR3: TGTGCCACGTCCAGGCTACTTAACTATGGCTACACCTTC. Translation gives CATSRLLNYGYTF. The V and J genes are TRBV3-1 and TRBJ1-2, with no clear D. Trimming took off 10 bases at V and 1 base at J, with 13 bases between the two ends. The CDR3 consists of 13 residues. Germline V CDR1 and CDR2: LGHDT, YNNKEL (reference sequence).

Ten or more counts support this clonotype. This chain uses TRBV20-1 with TRBJ2-1, with D unclear. Germline assignment: CDR1 DFQATT and CDR2 SNEGSKA (reference sequence). V gave up 0 bases and J gave up 12 bases, with 6 bases separating them. CDR3 size: 10 residues. The CDR3 nucleotides are TGCAGTGCTAGAGAGGTGGGGCAGTTCTTC. Residues: CSAREVGQFF.

This clonotype was detected many times. The CDR3 nucleotides are TGCGCCAGCAGAGAGACGAACACTGAAGCTTTCTTT. Amino acid sequence: CASRETNTEAFF. This rearrangement joins TRBV5-1 to TRBJ1-1; D gene uncertain. The length of the CDR3 is 12 residues. V dropped 5 bases and J dropped 1 base, with 6 bases sitting between them. The germline V gene has CDR1 SGHRS and CDR2 YFSETQ.